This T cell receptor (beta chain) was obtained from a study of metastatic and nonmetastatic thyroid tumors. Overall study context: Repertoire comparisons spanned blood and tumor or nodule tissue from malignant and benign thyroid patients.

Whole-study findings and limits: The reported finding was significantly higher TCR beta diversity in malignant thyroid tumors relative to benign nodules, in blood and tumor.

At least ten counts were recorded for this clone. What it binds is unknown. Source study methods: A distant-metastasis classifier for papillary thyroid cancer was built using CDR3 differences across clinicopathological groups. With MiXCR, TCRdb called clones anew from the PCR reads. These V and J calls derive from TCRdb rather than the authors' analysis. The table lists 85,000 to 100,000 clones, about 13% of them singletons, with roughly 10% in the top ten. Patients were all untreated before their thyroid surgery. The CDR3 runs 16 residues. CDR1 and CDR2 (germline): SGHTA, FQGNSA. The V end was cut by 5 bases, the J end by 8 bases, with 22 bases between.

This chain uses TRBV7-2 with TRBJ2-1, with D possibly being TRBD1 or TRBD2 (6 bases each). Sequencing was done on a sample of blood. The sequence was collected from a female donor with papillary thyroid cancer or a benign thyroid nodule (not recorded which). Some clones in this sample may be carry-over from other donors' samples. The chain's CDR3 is CASSQGTRPGAYEQFF. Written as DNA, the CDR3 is TGTGCCAGCAGCCAAGGGACGAGGCCGGGGGCCTATGAGCAGTTCTTC.